These 20 T cell receptor beta chains share one sample of origin, sequenced in a study of T cell repertoires in ileal Crohn's disease. Clones were sequenced by immunoSEQ multiplex PCR, and TCRdb holds only the in-frame ones, with some missing. Here the sample spans 5,000 to 6,000 clones, approximately 80% being singletons. Input material: ileal tissue. All receptors derive from an adult with Crohn's disease.

As for this clone: The sample has other DNA sequences that encode this CDR3 too. This chain connects TRBV19 to TRBJ1-1; 9 bases are a match to TRBD1. The CDR3 length is 14 residues. Trimming removed 5 bases from V and 3 bases from J; junction bases left unmatched: 4. Germline CDR1 and CDR2: LNHDA and SQIVND (reference sequence). This CDR3 is CASSPDRGYTEAFF. The CDR3 coding sequence is TGTGCCAGTAGTCCGGACAGGGGTTACACTGAAGCTTTCTTT.

This chain connects TRBV28 to TRBJ1-2, with TRBD1 matching 10 bases. The CDR3 consists of 14 residues. The germline V gene encodes CDR1 MDHEN and CDR2 SYDVKM. V was clipped by 5 bases and J by 6 bases; unmatched bases: 6. This CDR3 reads CASSHDRGHNGYTF. The CDR3 coding sequence is TGTGCCAGCAGTCACGACAGGGGGCATAATGGCTACACCTTC.

The rearrangement joins TRBV11-2 to TRBJ2-1; 10 bases align to TRBD2. The CDR3 length is 14 residues. V lost 5 bases, J lost 9 bases, and 7 bases stayed unmatched. Germline V CDR1 and CDR2: SGHAT, FQNNGV. In nucleotides, the CDR3 is TGTGCCAGCAGCCGGAGCGGGGGGGTCGGTGAGCAGTTCTTC. Protein product: CASSRSGGVGEQFF.

The J gene is TRBJ2-3, the V gene TRBV6-1; 11 nucleotides line up with TRBD2. The germline V gene encodes CDR1 MNHNS and CDR2 SASEGT. Germline trimming cut 6 bases from V and 6 bases from J; bases unmatched to any gene: 8. The CDR3 runs to 15 residues. In nucleotides, the CDR3 is TGTGCCAGCAGCGATAGCGGGAGGGCTCGCGATACGCAGTATTTT. Protein product: CASSDSGRARDTQYF.

The chain is built from TRBV6-6 and TRBJ2-7, with 10 nucleotides matching TRBD1. CDR1 is MNHNY and CDR2 is SVGAGI in the germline V gene (reference sequence). Trimming cost V 2 bases and J 1 base; bases outside gene matches: 5. The CDR3 consists of 16 residues. As DNA, the CDR3 is TGTGCCAGCAGTTACACGCCGGGACAGGGGTCCTACGAGCAGTACTTC. This translates into CASSYTPGQGSYEQYF.

This sequence joins TRBV28 and TRBJ1-3; no clear D. Germline loops: CDR1 MDHEN, CDR2 SYDVKM. The CDR3 runs 14 residues. V shed 2 bases and J shed 4 bases, with 9 bases lying between them. The CDR3 protein is CASSLEVTGNTIYF. The CDR3 nucleotides read TGTGCCAGCAGTTTAGAGGTCACGGGAAACACCATATATTTT.

The chain has TRBV7-9 and TRBJ1-4, with TRBD1 as a possible D gene (5 bases). The CDR3 consists of 16 residues. V lost 5 bases and J lost 7, with 20 bases in between. CDR1 and CDR2 from the germline V gene are SEHNR and FQNEAQ (reference sequence). The CDR3 is CASSAPDGGALEKLFF. The DNA for the CDR3 is TGTGCCAGCAGCGCCCCCGACGGGGGAGCGCTTGAAAAACTGTTTTTT.

The V gene is TRBV5-1, the J gene TRBJ2-2; the D gene is possibly TRBD1 (5 bases). Trimming removed 0 bases from V and 5 bases from J, with 14 bases in between. Germline V gives CDR1 SGHRS, CDR2 YFSETQ. The CDR3 runs 16 residues. As DNA, the CDR3 is TGCGCCAGCAGCTTGGCCGAGCAGGGTGGGACCGGGGAGCTGTTTTTT. Protein product: CASSLAEQGGTGELFF.

The chain couples TRBV6-1 to TRBJ2-2, with D tentatively TRBD2 (6 bases). Germline V gives CDR1 MNHNS, CDR2 SASEGT. This CDR3 region has 15 residues. V dropped 4 bases and J dropped 6 bases, with 15 bases sitting between them. CDR3 amino acids: CASSGERRGPGELFF. The DNA for the CDR3 is TGTGCCAGCAGTGGGGAAAGGCGGGGACCCGGGGAGCTGTTTTTT.

The CDR3 nucleotides are TGTGCCAGCAGATCAGGGGGCTCCTACTCTGGAAACACCATATATTTT. It translates to CASRSGGSYSGNTIYF. This chain joins TRBV6-6 and TRBJ1-3; 8 bases fit TRBD1. The germline CDR1 and CDR2 sequences are MNHNY and SVGAGI (reference sequence). The CDR3 has 16 amino acids. The V segment lost 6 bases and the J segment 0 bases; nucleotides outside the gene matches: 7.

V is TRBV28 and J is TRBJ2-7, with TRBD1 identical over 10 bases. The germline CDR1 and CDR2 sequences are MDHEN and SYDVKM. V lost 5 bases to trimming and J lost 2 bases; unmatched junction nucleotides: 6. This CDR3 region has 15 residues. The CDR3 nucleotides read TGTGCCAGCAGTCCCGGGACAGGGGTCACCTACGAGCAGTACTTC. Translating gives CASSPGTGVTYEQYF.

The rearrangement joins TRBV7-2 to TRBJ1-2; 7 nucleotides align to TRBD1. Germline-derived CDR1 and CDR2 are SGHTA and FQGNSA. With 0 bases clipped from V and 6 bases from J, the junction kept 7 bases outside the gene matches. CDR3 length equals 15 residues. The CDR3 bases are TGTGCCAGCAGCTTAGCGCTCAGGGGGGCTCATGGCTACACCTTC. Its translation is CASSLALRGAHGYTF.

The gene calls are TRBV4-3 and TRBJ2-4; 8 nucleotides align to TRBD2. The CDR3 has 16 residues. Trimming took 3 bases from V and 7 from J; bases not matched to a gene: 11. Germline V gene lookup returns CDR1 LGHNA and CDR2 YSLEER. The CDR3 region is CASSQSAGGRWNIQYF. Here the CDR3 DNA reads TGCGCCAGCAGCCAGTCCGCGGGGGGCCGTTGGAACATTCAGTACTTC.

This clone was counted once. V gene TRBV4-2 combines with J gene TRBJ2-1; 9 positions agree with TRBD2. Trimming took 4 bases from V and 7 from J; bases not matched to a gene: 8. The CDR3 has 15 residues. Per germline, CDR1 LGHNA and CDR2 YNFKEQ. This CDR3 reads CASSPRLAGVNEQFF. The CDR3 nucleotides are TGTGCCAGCAGCCCTAGGTTAGCGGGAGTAAATGAGCAGTTCTTC.

This chain uses TRBV28 with TRBJ1-2, with D possibly TRBD1 on 5 matching bases. The V end lost 5 bases, the J end lost 3 bases, and 13 bases lay between the germline ends. In germline, CDR1 is MDHEN, CDR2 SYDVKM. The CDR3 is made up of 14 amino acids. CDR3 protein: CASSLVQGYYGYTF. Written as DNA, the CDR3 is TGTGCCAGCAGTCTTGTGCAGGGCTACTATGGCTACACCTTC.

The chain employs TRBV27 and TRBJ1-1, with 9 bases lining up with TRBD1. The CDR3 covers 15 residues. V trimming: 5 bases; J trimming: 2 bases; junction bases outside the gene matches: 6. Germline assignment: CDR1 MNHEY and CDR2 SMNVEV (reference sequence). The CDR3 reads CASSRQGGVNTEAFF. CDR3 nucleotide sequence: TGTGCCAGCAGTCGACAGGGGGGGGTCAACACTGAAGCTTTCTTT.

The genes are TRBV4-3 and TRBJ2-7; TRBD1 might be the D (5 bases). The CDR3 totals 15 residues. V lost 0 bases, J lost 2 bases, and 11 bases lay in between. The germline CDR1 and CDR2 sequences are LGHNA and YSLEER. CDR3 sequence reads: CASSQDRGSTYEQYF. The CDR3 DNA reads TGCGCCAGCAGCCAAGATAGGGGCTCTACCTACGAGCAGTACTTC.

The V call is TRBV7-2, the J call TRBJ2-7; D call uncertain. The CDR3 is 14 residues long. V lost 1 base and J 4 bases, leaving 11 bases between the germline ends. Looked up from germline, CDR1 is SGHTA and CDR2 is FQGNSA. The CDR3 DNA is TGTGCCAGCAGCTTAGGTAACACGATATACGAGCAGTACTTC. Translated, it gives CASSLGNTIYEQYF.

CDR3 region: CASSTGYSAEAFF. In nucleotides, the CDR3 is TGTGCCAGCAGTACGGGGTACTCCGCTGAAGCTTTCTTT. This chain links TRBV6-1 with TRBJ1-1; D is uncertain. Trimming took off 5 bases at V and 6 bases at J, with 13 bases between the two ends. Germline values: CDR1 MNHNS, CDR2 SASEGT. The CDR3 consists of 13 residues.

To note about this clone: This sample also contains other DNA sequences that code for the same CDR3. The chain carries TRBV7-6 and TRBJ2-7; no clear D gene. Germline V gives CDR1 SGHVS, CDR2 FNYEAQ. The V end lost 5 bases, the J end lost 3 bases, and 14 bases lay between the germline ends. The CDR3 contains 14 residues. CDR3 sequence: CASSGHPADYEQYF. CDR3 nucleotides: TGTGCCAGCAGCGGTCACCCCGCGGACTACGAGCAGTACTTC.